A single sample gave rise to the 20 T cell receptor beta chains below, sequenced in a study of T cell responses to AZD1222 COVID-19 vaccine. Profiled with immunoSEQ multiplex PCR; TCRdb holds only in-frame clones, not every one. The table lists 130,000 or so clones, roughly 90% of them singletons, with 2.5% to 3% in the top ten. Sequencing used peripheral blood, obtained on day 0 of AZD1222 vaccination. All receptors come from an adult in good health.

This clone was counted a single time. V usage is TRBV27 and J usage is TRBJ2-7; 12 positions agree with TRBD1. CDR3 length equals 14 residues. V was clipped by 5 bases and J by 5 bases; unmatched bases: 4. Per germline, CDR1 MNHEY and CDR2 SMNVEV (reference sequence). CDR3 sequence reads: CASSTGQGAHEQYF. In DNA, the CDR3 is TGTGCCAGCAGTACGGGACAGGGGGCCCACGAGCAGTACTTC.

The rearrangement joins TRBV7-3 to TRBJ2-3; D possibly uses TRBD1 or TRBD2 (6 bases each). The CDR3 consists of 14 residues. V dropped 1 base and J dropped 6 bases, with 11 bases sitting between them. The germline CDR1 and CDR2 sequences are SGHTA and FQGTGA. CDR3 sequence: CASSLSGTSDTQYF. In DNA form, the CDR3 reads TGTGCCAGCAGCTTAAGCGGGACATCCGATACGCAGTATTTT.

This chain uses TRBV7-2 with TRBJ1-2, with D maybe TRBD1 (6 bases). V lost 5 bases to trimming and J lost 4 bases, with 17 bases between them. Germline loops: CDR1 SGHTA, CDR2 FQGNSA. CDR3 length: 15 residues. The CDR3 DNA sequence: TGTGCCAGCAGCCTCGGGACACCAAAGATCTATGGCTACACCTTC. Its translation: CASSLGTPKIYGYTF. Variable domain in full (rest from reference TRBV7-2 and TRBJ1-2): GAGVSQSPSNKVTEKGKDVELRCDPISGHTALYWYRQSLGQGLEFLIYFQGNSAPDKSGLPSDRFSAERTGGSVSTLTIQRTQQEDSAVYLCASSLGTPKIYGYTFGSGTRLTVV.

The chain is built from TRBV4-1 and TRBJ1-1; the D is unclear. Deletions cut 2 bases from V and 1 base from J, with 8 bases between. The CDR3 loop spans 14 amino acids. CDR1 is MGHRA and CDR2 is YSYEKL in the germline V gene. The CDR3 reads CASSQLNANTEAFF. CDR3 DNA: TGCGCCAGCAGCCAACTGAATGCGAACACTGAAGCTTTCTTT.

The chain combines TRBV3-1 (or the pseudogene TRBV3-2) with TRBJ2-7, with D tentatively TRBD2 (5 bases). This CDR3 is 12 amino acids long. V was cut by 1 base and J by 6 bases, with 7 bases left in between. Per the germline V gene, CDR1 is LGHDT and CDR2 is YNNKEL (reference sequence). The CDR3 reads CASSQAEGEQYF. DNA of the CDR3: TGTGCCAGCAGCCAAGCCGAGGGCGAGCAGTACTTC.

V is TRBV7-2 and J is TRBJ2-4; 8 positions match TRBD2. V was clipped by 6 bases and J by 15 bases; unmatched bases: 16. The CDR3 contains 14 residues. In germline, CDR1 is SGHTA, CDR2 FQGNSA. The CDR3 DNA reads as TGTGCCAGCAGGCCCGGGACTAGAATGGTTGGACCGTACTTC. It is translated as CASRPGTRMVGPYF.

The rearrangement uses TRBV5-5 and TRBJ2-7; TRBD1 matches at 10 bases. Germline V lookup: CDR1 SGHKS, CDR2 YYEKEE (reference sequence). The V gene end was trimmed by 5 bases and the J gene end by 4 bases; junction bases not matched to a gene: 6. CDR3 length: 14 residues. CDR3 DNA sequence: TGTGCCAGCAGGCCGACAGGGGGCACATACGAGCAGTACTTC. Translating gives CASRPTGGTYEQYF.

The J gene is TRBJ1-1, the V gene TRBV7-2; 7 bases align to TRBD1. Germline values: CDR1 SGHTA, CDR2 FQGNSA. After removal of 2 bases from V and 7 bases from J, the junction contained 7 bases not matched to a gene. The CDR3 is 14 residues long. In DNA, the CDR3 is TGTGCCAGCAGCTTACTTTGGGACAGACTTGAAGCTTTCTTT. It specifies CASSLLWDRLEAFF.

The chain recombines TRBV25-1 with TRBJ2-3, with D possibly TRBD1 on 6 matching bases. Trimming removed 7 bases at V and 3 bases at J, with 8 bases between. The germline V gene has CDR1 MGHDK and CDR2 SYGVNS. The CDR3 runs 12 residues. As DNA, the CDR3 is TGTGCCAGCACAGGGGCGACAGATACGCAGTATTTT. It codes for CASTGATDTQYF.

The chain is built from TRBV7-8 and TRBJ1-2; D uncertain. The CDR3 covers 15 residues. CDR1 is SGHVS and CDR2 is FQNEAQ in the germline V gene. V was clipped by 3 bases and J by 4 bases, with 15 bases between them. As DNA, the CDR3 is TGTGCCAGCAGCTTTGTGGCCAGAAAGGGCTATGGCTACACCTTC. Amino acid sequence: CASSFVARKGYGYTF. The full variable domain, its missing parts supplied by reference TRBV7-8 and TRBJ1-2, is GAGVSQSPRYKVAKRGQDVALRCDPISGHVSLFWYQQALGQGPEFLTYFQNEAQLDKSGLPSDRFFAERPEGSVSTLKIQRTQQEDSAVYLCASSFVARKGYGYTFGSGTRLTVV.

The chain is built from TRBV29-1 and TRBJ2-3; perhaps TRBD1 as D (5 bases). The V and J ends lost 8 bases and 11 bases respectively, with 17 bases between them. The germline V gene has CDR1 SQVTM and CDR2 ANQGSEA. This CDR3 is 11 amino acids long. CDR3 region: CSSPRAGKQYF. The CDR3 coding sequence is TGCAGCTCTCCCAGGGCTGGGAAGCAGTATTTT.

The rearrangement joins TRBV27 to TRBJ2-6; D is tentatively TRBD1 or TRBD2 (5 bases each). Germline CDR1 and CDR2: MNHEY and SMNVEV (reference sequence). V lost 6 bases, J lost 2 bases, and 17 bases lay in between. The CDR3 is 17 residues long. The CDR3 reads CASSVHRGGTGANVLTF. CDR3 DNA: TGTGCCAGCAGCGTCCACCGTGGGGGTACTGGGGCCAACGTCCTGACTTTC. The whole variable domain, remainder taken from reference TRBV27 and TRBJ2-6, is EAQVTQNPRYLITVTGKKLTVTCSQNMNHEYMSWYRQDPGLGLRQIYYSMNVEVTDKGDVPEGYKVSRKEKRNFPLILESPSPNQTSLYFCASSVHRGGTGANVLTFGAGSRLTVL.

J is TRBJ1-5 and V is TRBV6-6; D gene ambiguous. Germline V CDR1 and CDR2: MNHNY, SVGAGI (reference sequence). The CDR3 runs to 15 residues. The ends were cut back, 6 bases at V and 0 bases at J, with 12 bases in the middle. This CDR3 reads CASSRATYSNQPQHF. For the CDR3, the DNA is TGTGCCAGCAGCCGAGCAACTTATAGCAATCAGCCCCAGCATTTT.

For the CDR3, the DNA is TGTGCCACCTCGAGCCGACTAGTCACCGGGGAGCTGTTTTTT. Translated, it gives CATSSRLVTGELFF. The chain has TRBV19 and TRBJ2-2; the D gene is possibly TRBD2 (6 bases). The CDR3 runs 14 residues. V was trimmed by 10 bases and J by 4 bases, leaving 16 bases between them. Germline lookup yields CDR1 LNHDA and CDR2 SQIVND (reference sequence).

The rearrangement joins TRBV3-1 (or the pseudogene TRBV3-2) to TRBJ2-7; 8 nucleotides line up with TRBD1. CDR3 length: 15 residues. Germline V gene data show CDR1 as LGHDT and CDR2 as YNNKEL (reference sequence). The V gene end was trimmed by 5 bases and the J gene end by 7 bases; junction bases not matched to a gene: 13. For the CDR3, the DNA is TGTGCCAGCAGCGTCCAGGGGGCCCCTGGGAGGGAGCAGTACTTC. Amino acid sequence: CASSVQGAPGREQYF.

V is TRBV7-2 and J is TRBJ2-3; TRBD2 might be the D (7 bases). CDR1 is SGHTA and CDR2 is FQGNSA in the germline V gene. Trimming removed 3 bases at V and 4 bases at J, with 14 bases between. The CDR3 sequence is 15 residues long. Here the CDR3 DNA reads TGTGCCAGCAGCTTGGGGTCGGGGGGCTCAGATACGCAGTATTTT. It yields the protein CASSLGSGGSDTQYF.

This chain joins TRBV9 and TRBJ2-3; 13 positions agree with TRBD2. Trimming cost V 3 bases and J 5 bases; bases outside gene matches: 9. This CDR3 spans 17 amino acids. Germline V gene lookup returns CDR1 SGDLS and CDR2 YYNGEE. The CDR3, as DNA: TGTGCCAGCAGCGGGGGACTAGCGGGGAGGATGGGAGATACGCAGTATTTT. As protein: CASSGGLAGRMGDTQYF.

V gene TRBV28 combines with J gene TRBJ2-1, with D unclear. From germline, CDR1 is MDHEN and CDR2 SYDVKM. Trimming took 9 bases from V and 14 from J, leaving 20 bases between them. This CDR3 comprises 12 residues. The CDR3 bases are TGTGCCAGTGGACCGGGCCCCTACTCCGAGTTCTTC. Its translation is CASGPGPYSEFF.

The rearrangement joins TRBV3-1 (or the pseudogene TRBV3-2) to TRBJ2-3; D remains ambiguous. The CDR3 is 14 residues long. Trimming stripped 0 bases from V and 1 base from J, with 5 bases between. Germline V gene lookup returns CDR1 LGHDT and CDR2 YNNKEL (reference sequence). The CDR3: CASSQEVRTDTQYF. CDR3 sequence (DNA): TGTGCCAGCAGCCAAGAGGTCCGCACAGATACGCAGTATTTT.

This clone was found a few times. V gene TRBV5-4 combines with J gene TRBJ2-7; 7 nucleotides align to TRBD2. The CDR3 has 12 amino acids. Germline CDR1 is SGHNT and CDR2 is YYREEE (reference sequence). V lost 0 bases to trimming and J lost 7 bases; unmatched junction nucleotides: 1. The CDR3 spells CASSLAGGEQYF. In DNA, the CDR3 is TGTGCCAGCAGCTTGGCCGGGGGGGAGCAGTACTTC.